This entry describes one TCR beta chain. The data were obtained in a study of control samples from healthy donors and cancer patients. Data came from immunoSEQ multiplex PCR; TCRdb stores just in-frame clones and leaves some out. The profile shows tens of thousands of clones, about 85% of them singletons. The germline CDR1 and CDR2 sequences are MNHEY and SVGAGI. The CDR3 covers 13 residues. V was trimmed by 0 bases and J by 5 bases, leaving 5 bases between them. J is TRBJ2-1 and V is TRBV6-5; D is unclear. Material for sequencing was blood. This sequence originates from a man aged 25-40 years in good health. CDR3 in amino acids: CASSYSPNNEQFF. The CDR3 coding sequence is TGTGCCAGCAGTTACTCACCAAACAATGAGCAGTTCTTC.